One T cell receptor (beta chain) is described in this entry. Noted time point: cycle 4 day 1 (C4D1), after less than 7 weeks of nivolumab. Every patient relapsed after autologous stem cell transplantation, and brentuximab vedotin exposure varied. Investigators isolated CD4+ T cells from thawed PBMCs through magnetic negative selection. The data belong to a study of PD-1 blockade in classical Hodgkin lymphoma. The table came from immunoSEQ multiplex PCR; TCRdb's copy has only in-frame clones and leaves some out. In the table there are 30,000 to 35,000 clones, around 84% of which are singletons. The CDR3 sequence is 12 residues long. CDR1 and CDR2 (germline): SQVTM, ANQGSEA. The V gene end was trimmed by 7 bases and the J gene end by 3 bases; junction bases not matched to a gene: 3.

The sequencing used CD4+ T cells from blood, collected before the fourth cycle of nivolumab. This TCR came from a human donor with classical Hodgkin lymphoma. The chain uses TRBV29-1 and TRBJ1-2; 9 bases map to TRBD1. DNA of the CDR3: TGCAGCGGCGGGGACAGGGACTATGGCTACACCTTC. Amino acids: CSGGDRDYGYTF.